Listed here are 17 T cell receptor beta chains from one sample, sequenced in a study of CD8 T cells in Susac syndrome. RNA in amounts of about 0.45 to 1 ug was reverse transcribed with random hexamers. One entry per CDR3 protein results from TCRdb running MiXCR on the immunoSEQ multiplex PCR reads. The repertoire includes 80,000 or so distinct CDR3 sequences, about 94% of them detected once, and about 0.25% sits in the top ten. Material for sequencing was CD8+ T cells from PBMCs. Source of these receptors: a human donor in good health.

The chain carries TRBV2 and TRBJ1-2; weak D call: TRBD1 (5 bases). Germline V CDR1 and CDR2: SNHLY, FYNNEI. Trimming stripped 3 bases from V and 4 bases from J, with 12 bases between. The CDR3 loop spans 14 amino acids. CDR3 in amino acids: CASSDQGWSYGYTF. The CDR3 coding sequence is TGTGCCAGCAGTGACCAGGGATGGTCCTATGGCTACACCTTC.

J is TRBJ2-2 and V is TRBV29-1, with D maybe TRBD1 (6 bases). Per germline, CDR1 SQVTM and CDR2 ANQGSEA. This CDR3 has 12 residues. V was pared by 5 bases and J by 6 bases, with 10 bases between. DNA of the CDR3: TGCAGCGTTTGGGGGCGGTCCGGGGAGCTGTTTTTT. Amino acids: CSVWGRSGELFF.

This chain connects TRBV28 to TRBJ2-7; the match to TRBD1 covers 8 bases. V dropped 5 bases and J dropped 3; count of bases not matched to a gene: 3. This CDR3 has 13 amino acids. Germline V CDR1 and CDR2: MDHEN, SYDVKM. The CDR3 coding sequence is TGTGCCAGCAGTGGGACAGGAATCTACGAGCAGTACGTC. It encodes CASSGTGIYEQYV.

This chain joins TRBV7-9 and TRBJ2-7, with 7 bases that match TRBD1. Germline V gene lookup returns CDR1 SEHNR and CDR2 FQNEAQ (reference sequence). The length of the CDR3 is 12 residues. With 6 bases clipped from V and 5 bases from J, the junction kept 4 bases outside the gene matches. CDR3 DNA sequence: TGTGCCAGCAGTCGACAGGGCGACGAGCAGTACTTC. Its protein product is CASSRQGDEQYF.

The chain is built from TRBV5-6 and TRBJ1-2; D may be TRBD1 (6 bases). V was trimmed by 2 bases and J by 7 bases, leaving 9 bases between them. Germline CDR1 SGHDT, CDR2 YYEEEE. This CDR3 region has 12 residues. The CDR3 protein is CASSFGQLGYTF. The CDR3 coding sequence is TGTGCCAGCAGCTTTGGACAGCTTGGCTACACCTTC. The variable domain in full, completed from reference TRBV5-6 and TRBJ1-2, reads DAGVTQSPTHLIKTRGQQVTLRCSPKSGHDTVSWYQQALGQGPQFIFQYYEEEERQRGNFPDRFSGHQFPNYSSELNVNALLLGDSALYLCASSFGQLGYTFGSGTRLTVV.

CDR3 amino acids: CASSQDGRGYTF. The CDR3 region has the DNA TGTGCCAGCAGCCAAGACGGCCGTGGCTACACCTTC. The rearrangement uses TRBV7-9 and TRBJ1-2, with D unresolved. Germline CDR1 is SEHNR and CDR2 is FQNEAQ (reference sequence). The CDR3 covers 12 residues. Trimming left V 5 bases short and J 7 bases short, with 11 bases between.

J is TRBJ2-7 and V is TRBV5-1, with 12 positions matching TRBD2. Germline CDR1 reads SGHRS; CDR2 reads YFSETQ. Trimming took 0 bases from V and 1 from J; bases not matched to a gene: 2. CDR3 size: 16 residues. As DNA, the CDR3 is TGCGCCAGCAGCTTGGGACTAGCGGGGGTTTCCTACGAGCAGTACGTC. Its protein product is CASSLGLAGVSYEQYV.

The chain recombines TRBV9 with TRBJ2-5; no definite D call. Germline assignment: CDR1 SGDLS and CDR2 YYNGEE. The CDR3 spans 12 residues. V was clipped by 4 bases and J by 7 bases, with 11 bases between them. The CDR3 sequence is CASSPDPATQYF. The CDR3 region has the DNA TGTGCCAGCAGCCCCGACCCGGCGACCCAGTACTTC.

The V and J genes are TRBV6-5 and TRBJ2-2, with unresolved D. Trimming pared 6 bases from V and 8 bases from J, leaving 19 bases between. The CDR3 contains 15 residues. In germline, CDR1 is MNHEY, CDR2 SVGAGI. The CDR3 DNA is TGTGCCAGCAGCCATCCGGGTCGAGGAATTGGGGAGCTGTTTTTT. It encodes CASSHPGRGIGELFF.

This chain joins TRBV11-2 and TRBJ2-1; either TRBD1 or TRBD2 may fit D (5 bases each). Trimming cost V 10 bases and J 3 bases, with 13 bases left between them. This CDR3 contains 13 residues. Germline V CDR1 and CDR2: SGHAT, FQNNGV. The CDR3: CATESRGYNEQFF. Written as DNA, the CDR3 is TGTGCCACAGAGTCGAGGGGCTACAATGAGCAGTTCTTC.

This clonotype has a handful of counts. The chain couples TRBV12-3 or TRBV12-4 to TRBJ2-1; possibly TRBD1 for D (6 bases). The V and J ends lost 7 bases and 3 bases respectively, with 13 bases between them. The CDR3 contains 14 residues. The CDR3 loop is CASTKRDNYNEQFF. The CDR3 DNA reads as TGTGCCAGCACGAAACGGGACAACTACAATGAGCAGTTCTTC.

The V and J genes are TRBV24-1 and TRBJ2-1; D perhaps matches TRBD1 (5 bases). Germline CDR1 reads KGHDR; CDR2 reads SFDVKD. The V and J ends lost 5 bases and 1 base respectively, with 8 bases between them. The CDR3 spans 14 residues. CDR3 sequence: CATSGAGSYNEQFF. The CDR3 coding sequence is TGTGCCACCAGTGGGGCAGGGTCCTACAATGAGCAGTTCTTC.

This chain joins TRBV11-2 and TRBJ2-2; no definite D call. This CDR3 spans 16 amino acids. From germline, CDR1 is SGHAT and CDR2 FQNNGV. V was clipped by 2 bases and J by 2 bases, with 12 bases between them. The CDR3 spells CASSLSEAPNTGELFF. CDR3 DNA sequence: TGTGCCAGCAGCTTATCAGAGGCGCCAAACACCGGGGAGCTGTTTTTT. The full variable domain, completed using reference TRBV11-2 and TRBJ2-2, is EAGVAQSPRYKIIEKRQSVAFWCNPISGHATLYWYQQILGQGPKLLIQFQNNGVVDDSQLPKDRFSAERLKGVDSTLKIQPAKLEDSAVYLCASSLSEAPNTGELFFGEGSRLTVL.

The chain carries TRBV19 and TRBJ2-1; possible D gene TRBD2, 5 bases. The CDR3 has 13 residues. Germline V gene data show CDR1 as LNHDA and CDR2 as SQIVND (reference sequence). The V end was cut by 7 bases, the J end by 0 bases, with 7 bases between. CDR3 in amino acids: CASTGFSYNEQFF. The CDR3 DNA reads TGTGCCAGTACGGGATTCTCCTACAATGAGCAGTTCTTC.

The V and J genes are TRBV11-2 and TRBJ2-1; 9 positions match TRBD1. J was trimmed by 6 bases and V by 4 bases; bases with no gene match: 7. The CDR3 is 15 amino acids. Germline V gene lookup returns CDR1 SGHAT and CDR2 FQNNGV. This chain's CDR3 is CASSSRDRVFNEQFF. In DNA, the CDR3 is TGTGCCAGCAGCTCCCGGGACAGGGTATTCAATGAGCAGTTCTTC.

V is TRBV28 and J is TRBJ2-1, with 8 bases lining up with TRBD1. The CDR3 length is 13 residues. Germline V gives CDR1 MDHEN, CDR2 SYDVKM. The J segment lost 9 bases and the V segment lost 5 bases, leaving 6 bases of the junction unmatched. The chain's CDR3 is CASSPQGAGEQFF. Here the CDR3 DNA reads TGTGCCAGCAGTCCGCAGGGGGCTGGTGAGCAGTTCTTC.

The chain has TRBV28 and TRBJ1-1; the D gene is possibly TRBD1 (5 bases). Trimming removed 8 bases from V and 3 bases from J, with 16 bases in between. Germline assignment: CDR1 MDHEN and CDR2 SYDVKM. This CDR3 is built from 14 residues. The CDR3 region is CASGPGQEDTEAFF. The CDR3 DNA sequence: TGTGCCAGCGGACCGGGGCAGGAGGACACTGAAGCTTTCTTT.